One sample yielded the 2 T cell receptor beta chains listed below, sequenced in a study of shared clonotypes between healthy human individuals. It was CD45RO-negative cells, positively selected for CCR7, that made up naive CD8 cells, with terminally differentiated effector memory CD45RA+ cells excluded. Using immunoSEQ multiplex PCR, the repertoire was profiled, and TCRdb retains in-frame clones only, with some absent. Of around 2,000,000 clones listed, about 94% were seen once; the top ten hold 1.2%. Sequencing was performed on naive CD8+ T cells sorted from blood. These receptors were taken from a man aged 18 to 29 in good health.

This rearrangement joins TRBV29-1 to TRBJ2-5; possibly TRBD2 for D (6 bases). This CDR3 has 11 amino acids. The V gene lost 8 bases and the J gene lost 3 bases, with 10 bases spanning the gap. Germline-derived CDR1 and CDR2 are SQVTM and ANQGSEA. In DNA form, the CDR3 reads TGCAGCACCGGGGGAGAAGAGACCCAGTACTTC. Protein product: CSTGGEETQYF.

The J gene is TRBJ1-6, the V gene TRBV30; perhaps TRBD1 as D (6 bases). With 1 base removed from V and 10 bases from J, the gap between germline ends came to 17 bases. The CDR3 runs 15 residues. Germline lookup yields CDR1 GTSNPN and CDR2 SVGIG (reference sequence). The CDR3 DNA is TGTGCCTGGAGTGGACAGGAGAAATATTGGTCACCCCTCCACTTT. Its protein product is CAWSGQEKYWSPLHF.